This T cell receptor beta chain was documented in a study of regulatory T cells in long-lasting Graves disease. Study in general: Under 3 months of antithyroid drugs had been taken by newly diagnosed Graves' patients.

This clonotype was counted between two and nine times. Its antigen is not identified. Study-level points and caveats: Lower TCR diversity characterized persistent Graves' patients relative to newly diagnosed patients.

To make TCR beta libraries, researchers used iRepertoire HTBI primers and Arm-PCR of CDR3 regions. TCRdb independently ran MiXCR on the multiplex PCR reads; one entry per CDR3 protein. This table holds 400,000 to 500,000 distinct CDR3 sequences, approximately 15% found once. The CDR3 extends over 12 amino acids. Germline assignment: CDR1 SQVTM and CDR2 ANQGSEA. Trimming shortened V by 7 bases and J by 6 bases, and 14 bases separated the two germline ends. Documented time point: newly diagnosed GD, antithyroid drugs for less than 3 months. RNA from PBMCs was the source of the TCR library. The same specimen was also included in a second study, on T cells in Graves' hyperthyroidism and ophthalmopathy. That investigation notes: Appearing also in blood were most of the thyroid clonotypes expanded above 0.001.

The origin of this receptor is a woman aged 45-65 years with Graves disease. This rearrangement joins TRBV29-1 to TRBJ2-3; D is perhaps TRBD1 or TRBD2 (5 bases each). Sequences were derived from peripheral blood mononuclear cells (PBMCs), sampled at new diagnosis, from a patient treated with antithyroid drugs. The chain's CDR3 is CSAAVWGDTQYF. The CDR3 DNA is TGCAGCGCGGCCGTCTGGGGGGATACGCAGTATTTT.